The source of this TCR beta chain is a study of sequential checkpoint blockade in melanoma. About the study: Each arm's sequence ended with maintenance nivolumab.

Stated treatment: randomized to nivolumab then ipilimumab (arm A) or the reverse (arm B). Patients had received no earlier DNA-damaging chemotherapy. The table came from immunoSEQ multiplex PCR; TCRdb's copy has only in-frame clones and leaves some out. This sample has about 37,000 clones, with approximately 84% found just once. Sample: CD8+ T cells sorted from blood (inferred from file names), taken from a patient given nivolumab and ipilimumab in sequence. The origin of this receptor is a human donor with melanoma.

CDR3 residues: CASSVEQGAGSYEQYF. The CDR3 DNA is TGTGCCAGCAGTGTAGAACAGGGGGCAGGGTCCTACGAGCAGTACTTC. V and J are TRBV27 and TRBJ2-7; 9 bases fit TRBD1. The CDR3 length is 16 residues. CDR1 and CDR2 (germline): MNHEY, SMNVEV (reference sequence). With V trimmed by 5 bases and J by 1 base, 9 bases remained unmatched.